This TCR beta chain was recovered during a study of radiation and T cells in renal cell carcinoma. Study findings and constraints: In blood, top tumor clones expanded by 2 weeks, shrinking by 4. Pretreatment tumor biopsies were lacking, so baseline clonotypes are unknown.

On this clone itself: Its antigen remains unknown.

After removal of 6 bases from V and 2 bases from J, the junction contained 4 bases not matched to a gene. CDR1 and CDR2 from the germline V gene are WNHNN and SYGVQD (reference sequence). CDR3 size: 13 residues. Method: immunoSEQ multiplex PCR; TCRdb's copy keeps in-frame clones and lacks some. The sample lists 110,000 to 150,000 clones, roughly 85% occurring once. Stated time point: baseline pretreatment blood. Treatment in this sample: 15 Gy SBRT to primary tumor, nephrectomy 4 weeks later. Serial blood draws occurred at baseline and 2 and 4 weeks post-SBRT. Clear cell pathology was present in this patient's renal cell carcinoma.

The TCR originated in a woman aged 45-59 years with renal cell carcinoma. The material was blood, obtained from a patient whose treatment included radiotherapy and nephrectomy. V usage is TRBV10-1 and J usage is TRBJ2-7; 7 positions agree with TRBD2. DNA of the CDR3: TGCGCCAGCAGCGATAGCGGGCCCTACGAGCAGTACTTC. It translates to CASSDSGPYEQYF.